These T cell receptor beta chains were read from a single sample in a study of read filtering for tumor transcriptome and immune sequencing. TCRdb reprocessed the reads with MiXCR, giving one entry per CDR3 protein. The sample has tens of thousands of distinct CDR3 sequences, 13% to 15% seen once; the top ten hold approximately 40%. Sequencing was carried out using a population of CD138-negative cells sorted from bone marrow. The receptors originated from a donor over 35 with multiple myeloma. CDR3s include the opening cysteine and the closing phenylalanine or tryptophan. D genes are given only for firm matches. Expanded clones get a size class; other rows say once, few or many, or leave the size out.

V gene	J gene	clone size	D gene	CDR3 protein	CDR3 DNA
TRBV20-1	TRBJ1-2	many	NA	CSARDRIGNSYGYTF	TGCAGTGCTAGAGACCGAATCGGGAATAGCTATGGCTACACCTTC
TRBV7-2	TRBJ1-2	many	NA	CASSLDLWGGYGYTF	TGTGCCAGCAGCTTAGATCTCTGGGGTGGCTATGGCTACACCTTC
TRBV10-3	TRBJ2-1	many	TRBD1	CAISDSTGFLYNEQFF	TGTGCCATCAGTGACTCGACAGGGTTTCTTTACAATGAGCAGTTCTTC
TRBV20-1	TRBJ2-3	many	NA	CSARVGPRTDTQYF	TGCAGTGCTAGAGTGGGGCCCCGCACAGATACGCAGTATTTT
TRBV5-5	TRBJ1-2	many	NA	CASSPSLSADNYGYTF	TGTGCCAGCAGCCCATCCCTAAGTGCAGATAACTATGGCTACACCTTC
TRBV5-6	TRBJ2-7	many	NA	CASSVAPEQYF	TGTGCCAGCAGCGTAGCCCCCGAGCAGTACTTC
TRBV4-1	TRBJ2-1	many	TRBD2	CASSQEGLAAYNEQFF	TGCGCCAGCAGCCAAGAAGGACTAGCGGCGTACAATGAGCAGTTCTTC
TRBV19	TRBJ2-5	few	TRBD2	CASSAGLAGGPRETQYF	TGTGCCAGTAGTGCAGGACTAGCGGGAGGGCCTAGAGAGACCCAGTACTTC
TRBV6-2/TRBV6-3	TRBJ2-1	NA	NA	CATSREFYFEQFF	TGTGCCACCAGCAGGGAGTTCTATTTTGAGCAGTTCTTC
TRBV12-3/TRBV12-4	TRBJ1-1	many	NA	CASSLRVTEASF	TGTGCCAGCAGTTTAAGGGTCACTGAAGCTTCCTTT
TRBV6-1	TRBJ1-4	many	TRBD1	CASTRDREGKLFF	TGTGCCAGCACCCGGGACAGGGAAGGAAAACTGTTTTTT
TRBV11-2	TRBJ2-7	many	NA	CASSFSQQGYEQYF	TGTGCCAGCAGCTTTTCCCAGCAGGGCTACGAGCAGTACTTC
TRBV18	TRBJ2-3	many	NA	CASSPPHTDTQYF	TGTGCCAGCAGCCCACCCCACACAGATACGCAGTATTTT
TRBV28	TRBJ1-5	NA	NA	CASSPRKGFGNQPKHF	TGTGCCAGCAGCCCTAGAAAAGGGTTTGGCAATCAGCCCAAGCATTTT
TRBV2	TRBJ2-7	many	NA	CASSDRPLDEQYF	TGTGCCAGCAGTGACCGACCCCTGGACGAGCAGTACTTC
TRBV12-3/TRBV12-4	TRBJ2-5	NA	TRBD1	CASGLIPGTGGKETQYF	TGTGCCAGCGGTTTGATACCCGGGACAGGGGGAAAGGAGACCCAGTACTTC
TRBV3-1	TRBJ2-2	many	NA	CASSLLNTGELFF	TGTGCCAGCAGCCTCCTGAACACCGGGGAGCTGTTTTTT
TRBV2	TRBJ2-2	many	NA	CASSEGRTKVGELFF	TGTGCCAGCAGTGAAGGCAGGACGAAGGTTGGGGAGCTGTTTTTT
TRBV6-6	TRBJ2-5	many	TRBD2	CASSFSGSSGKKETQYF	TGTGCCAGCAGTTTCTCCGGGTCTAGCGGGAAGAAAGAGACCCAGTACTTC
TRBV19	TRBJ2-3	many	TRBD2	CASSDGGGRTDTQYF	TGTGCCAGTAGCGATGGGGGGGGTCGCACAGATACGCAGTATTTT
TRBV7-6	TRBJ2-5	NA	NA	CASSPGEFQETQYF	TGTGCCAGCAGCCCCGGGGAGTTTCAAGAGACCCAGTACTTC
TRBV5-1	TRBJ2-5	few	NA	CASSLNSGQQETQYF	TGCGCCAGCAGCCTGAACTCGGGACAACAAGAGACCCAGTACTTC
TRBV12-3/TRBV12-4	TRBJ1-4	many	NA	CASSLARWAGGNEKPFF	NA
TRBV11-1	TRBJ2-7	many	NA	CASSLIGYEQYF	TGTGCCAGCAGCTTAATAGGCTACGAGCAGTACTTC
TRBV12-3/TRBV12-4	TRBJ1-1	many	TRBD1	CASRPDRMNTEAFF	TGTGCCAGCAGGCCGGACAGGATGAACACTGAAGCTTTCTTT
TRBV29-1	TRBJ2-3	NA	TRBD1	CSVSRDSDTLYF	TGCAGCGTTTCCAGGGACAGCGATACGCTGTATTTT
TRBV7-6	TRBJ2-7	many	NA	CASSPWGFYEQYF	TGTGCCAGCAGCCCCTGGGGTTTCTACGAGCAGTACTTC
TRBV6-1	TRBJ2-1	many	TRBD2	CASSEGTSAREQFF	TGTGCCAGCAGTGAAGGGACTAGCGCCAGAGAGCAGTTCTTC
TRBV3-1	TRBJ2-3	many	TRBD2	CASSPRAGGADTQYF	TGTGCCAGCAGCCCTCGTGCGGGAGGAGCAGATACGCAGTATTTT
TRBV6-5	TRBJ2-7	many	TRBD2	CASSYGSTGGGSYEQYF	TGTGCCAGCAGTTACGGGAGTACGGGAGGAGGGTCCTACGAGCAGTACTTC
TRBV5-6	TRBJ2-3	many	TRBD2	CASSPGLAGGDTQYF	TGTGCCAGCAGCCCGGGACTAGCGGGAGGAGATACGCAGTATTTT
TRBV6-5	TRBJ1-1	many	NA	CASSYSYEGSTEAFF	TGTGCCAGCAGTTACTCGTACGAGGGAAGCACTGAAGCTTTCTTT
TRBV10-3	TRBJ2-7	many	TRBD2	CAIRSGTSSEYEQYF	TGTGCCATCAGGTCCGGGACTAGCTCAGAGTACGAGCAGTACTTC
TRBV5-1	TRBJ2-3	once	NA	CASRWDRATDTQYF	TGCGCCAGCAGGTGGGACCGGGCGACGGATACGCAGTATTTT
TRBV7-9	TRBJ2-5	many	NA	CASSLGTRETQYF	TGTGCCAGCAGCTTAGGGACGCGAGAGACCCAGTACTTC
TRBV24-1	TRBJ2-3	many	NA	CATSDWTAGSTDTQYF	TGTGCCACCAGTGATTGGACAGCGGGGAGCACAGATACGCAGTATTTT
TRBV12-3/TRBV12-4	TRBJ2-7	NA	TRBD2	CASSPTSGTYNEQHF	TGTGCCAGCAGCCCGACTAGCGGGACCTACAATGAGCAGCACTTC
TRBV4-2	TRBJ2-7	many	TRBD1	CASSQEAGGIRSYEQYF	TGTGCCAGCAGCCAAGAAGCAGGGGGTATACGGTCCTACGAGCAGTACTTC
TRBV12-3/TRBV12-4	TRBJ1-3	few	NA	CAGGQPGNTIYF	TGTGCCGGCGGGCAGCCTGGAAACACCATATATTTT
TRBV7-9	TRBJ2-3	many	NA	CASRPPGGPGDTQYF	TGTGCCAGCAGACCACCCGGGGGCCCCGGAGATACGCAGTATTTT
TRBV11-3	TRBJ1-1	many	TRBD1	CASSSTWDRGSFRDTEAFF	TGTGCCAGCAGCTCTACCTGGGACAGGGGGTCCTTTAGGGACACTGAAGCTTTCTTT